Detailed here is one TCR beta chain. The data were obtained in a study of CD8 T cells in ankylosing spondylitis. The CDR3 contains 13 residues. Germline V gives CDR1 LNHDA, CDR2 SQIVND (reference sequence). With 2 bases removed from V and 5 bases from J, the gap between germline ends came to 9 bases. Libraries for TCR beta were made by quantitative 5'-RACE with molecular barcodes. Each CDR3 protein is one row after TCRdb ran MiXCR on the 5' RACE reads. The profile shows 200,000 to 250,000 distinct CDR3 sequences, approximately 8% of them singletons. J is TRBJ1-1 and V is TRBV19; unclear D gene. What was sequenced was blood, either unsorted or a sorted T cell fraction (not recorded which). The receptor's source is a female donor with ankylosing spondylitis or in good health (not recorded which). The CDR3 region has the DNA TGTGCCAGTAGTATACTCCTCGGGACTGAAGCTTTCTTT. It yields the protein CASSILLGTEAFF.